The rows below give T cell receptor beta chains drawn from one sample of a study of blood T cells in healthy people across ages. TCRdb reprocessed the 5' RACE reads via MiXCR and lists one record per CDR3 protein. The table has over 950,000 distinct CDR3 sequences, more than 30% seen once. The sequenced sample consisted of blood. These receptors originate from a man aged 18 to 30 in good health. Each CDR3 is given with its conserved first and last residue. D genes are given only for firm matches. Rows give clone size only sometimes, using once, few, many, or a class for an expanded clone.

CASSQELAEETQYF,TGTGCCAGCAGCCAAGAACTAGCGGAAGAGACCCAGTACTTC,TRBD2,TRBJ2-5,few,TRBV4-2
CASSLGQGWDTQYF,TGCGCCAGCAGCCTCGGACAGGGGTGGGATACGCAGTATTTT,TRBD1,TRBJ2-3,-,TRBV5-1
CSANTGVSYGYTF,TGCAGTGCCAATACAGGGGTCTCCTATGGCTACACCTTC,TRBD1,TRBJ1-2,-,TRBV20-1
CASSFGTNEKLFF,TGTGCCAGCAGCTTCGGGACTAATGAAAAACTGTTTTTT,-,TRBJ1-4,few,TRBV7-2
CASSNIAGANNEQFF,TGTGCCAGCAGCAATATAGCGGGGGCGAACAATGAGCAGTTCTTC,TRBD2,TRBJ2-1,-,TRBV3-1
CATREGQGAYGYTF,TGTGCCACCAGGGAGGGACAGGGTGCTTATGGCTACACCTTC,TRBD1,TRBJ1-2,-,TRBV28
CASSRDVGLGTGSEKLFF,TGTGCCAGCAGCCGAGACGTCGGTCTTGGGACAGGGAGTGAAAAACTGTTTTTT,TRBD1,TRBJ1-4,few,TRBV14
CAGSLDTPRDRGNTEAFF,TGCGCCGGCAGCCTCGATACGCCTCGGGACAGGGGTAACACTGAAGCTTTCTTT,TRBD1,TRBJ1-1,-,TRBV5-1
CASSLSGSYQPQHF,TGTGCCAGCAGCTTAAGCGGGTCCTATCAGCCCCAGCATTTT,-,TRBJ1-5,-,TRBV7-3
CASSGQDNQPQHF,TGTGCCAGCAGCGGACAAGACAATCAGCCCCAGCATTTT,-,TRBJ1-5,few,TRBV6-6
CASWGGTSNQPQHF,TGCGCCTCTTGGGGGGGAACGAGCAATCAGCCCCAGCATTTT,-,TRBJ1-5,-,TRBV5-1
CSARGSRSGTGGYYEQYF,TGCAGTGCTAGAGGTTCTCGTTCCGGGACAGGGGGATACTACGAGCAGTACTTC,TRBD1,TRBJ2-7,-,TRBV20-1
CASSQRSYTGELFF,TGCGCCAGCAGCCAAAGGTCCTACACCGGGGAGCTGTTTTTT,-,TRBJ2-2,few,TRBV4-3
CASSRLDTNTEAFF,TGCGCCAGCAGCCGACTGGACACGAACACTGAAGCTTTCTTT,-,TRBJ1-1,-,TRBV5-1
CASSSKRGADYEQYF,TGCGCCAGCAGCTCTAAGCGGGGGGCGGACTACGAGCAGTACTTC,TRBD2,TRBJ2-7,many,TRBV5-1
CASSLDRAGTEAFF,TGTGCCAGCAGTCTTGACAGGGCCGGCACTGAAGCTTTCTTT,TRBD1,TRBJ1-1,few,TRBV6-2/TRBV6-3
CASSFSESATNEKLFF,TGTGCCAGCAGCTTTTCAGAATCGGCAACTAATGAAAAACTGTTTTTT,-,TRBJ1-4,-,TRBV5-6
CASSLTGTPTEAFF,TGTGCCAGCAGCTTAACCGGGACACCAACTGAAGCTTTCTTT,-,TRBJ1-1,-,TRBV3-1
CASRVGTGDSNEQFF,TGTGCCAGCAGAGTCGGGACAGGCGACTCTAATGAGCAGTTCTTC,TRBD1,TRBJ2-1,-,TRBV13
CASSLVGASAGWANEQFF,TGTGCCAGCAGCTTAGTTGGGGCGTCGGCAGGGTGGGCAAATGAGCAGTTCTTC,-,TRBJ2-1,few,TRBV11-2
CSARGDRGQNIQYF,TGCAGTGCTAGGGGGGACAGGGGCCAAAACATTCAGTACTTC,TRBD1,TRBJ2-4,few,TRBV20-1
CAISEGQGTVGEQYF,TGTGCCATCAGTGAGGGACAGGGAACTGTTGGCGAGCAGTACTTC,TRBD1,TRBJ2-7,few,TRBV10-3
CASSLKRTDTQYF,TGTGCCAGCAGCCTTAAGCGCACAGATACGCAGTATTTT,-,TRBJ2-3,many,TRBV7-2
CASSPDRGQSEAFF,TGTGCCAGCAGCCCGGACAGGGGTCAGTCTGAAGCTTTCTTT,TRBD1,TRBJ1-1,few,TRBV7-2
CSARGTVGSYEQYF,TGCAGTGCTAGAGGGACGGTGGGATCCTACGAGCAGTACTTC,-,TRBJ2-7,few,TRBV20-1
CSARDPGGKRSSYEQYF,TGCAGTGCTAGAGATCCGGGGGGAAAGCGGAGCTCCTACGAGCAGTACTTC,TRBD2,TRBJ2-7,-,TRBV20-1
CASSPGQGFEYGYTF,TGTGCCAGCAGCCCGGGACAGGGGTTTGAATATGGCTACACCTTC,TRBD1,TRBJ1-2,-,TRBV7-9
CSVQGGSYNEQFF,TGCAGCGTACAGGGGGGGTCCTACAATGAGCAGTTCTTC,-,TRBJ2-1,many,TRBV29-1
CASSHPESDRVTEAFF,TGTGCCAGCAGCCATCCCGAATCGGACAGGGTAACTGAAGCTTTCTTT,TRBD1,TRBJ1-1,-,TRBV4-2
CASSPTLYTYKNQPQHF,TGTGCCAGCAGCCCGACCTTATATACCTATAAGAATCAGCCCCAGCATTTT,-,TRBJ1-5,-,TRBV27
CSASRDSDTEAFF,TGCAGTGCTAGTAGGGACAGTGACACTGAAGCTTTCTTT,TRBD1,TRBJ1-1,-,TRBV20-1
CSASGGGYEQYF,TGCAGTGCTAGTGGGGGTGGCTACGAGCAGTACTTC,-,TRBJ2-7,-,TRBV20-1
CASSLYSPEDYGYTF,TGCGCCAGCAGCTTGTATTCCCCGGAAGACTATGGCTACACCTTC,-,TRBJ1-2,few,TRBV5-1
CSASPDRGANTIYF,TGCAGTGCTAGCCCCGACAGGGGAGCTAACACCATATATTTT,TRBD1,TRBJ1-3,-,TRBV20-1
CSASSLRGTEAFF,TGCAGTGCTAGCTCCTTAAGGGGCACTGAAGCTTTCTTT,-,TRBJ1-1,-,TRBV20-1
CATSRISLNEKLFF,TGTGCCACCAGCAGGATCAGTCTTAATGAAAAACTGTTTTTT,-,TRBJ1-4,few,TRBV15
CASSIGQNTGELFF,TGTGCCAGCAGCATTGGACAGAACACCGGGGAGCTGTTTTTT,-,TRBJ2-2,-,TRBV7-6
CAISGKDSTNQPQHF,TGTGCCATCAGCGGTAAGGACAGCACTAATCAGCCCCAGCATTTT,-,TRBJ1-5,few,TRBV10-3
CSARDPGLGESTGELFF,TGCAGTGCTAGAGACCCCGGACTAGGGGAAAGTACCGGGGAGCTGTTTTTT,TRBD2,TRBJ2-2,-,TRBV20-1
CSALGGLSYNEQYF,TGCAGTGCCCTGGGGGGCCTCTCCTACAATGAGCAGTACTTC,-,TRBJ2-7,-,TRBV20-1
CATSRDGRGLNTGELFF,TGTGCCACCAGCAGAGATGGCAGGGGGCTTAACACCGGGGAGCTGTTTTTT,TRBD1,TRBJ2-2,-,TRBV15
CASSVAVSFGTAGELFF,TGTGCCAGCAGCGTAGCTGTAAGTTTTGGCACCGCCGGGGAGCTGTTTTTT,-,TRBJ2-2,-,TRBV9
CSVAGQGANQPQHF,TGCAGCGTTGCGGGGCAGGGGGCGAATCAGCCCCAGCATTTT,TRBD1,TRBJ1-5,-,TRBV29-1
CSAGGDREDTEAFF,TGCAGTGCTGGAGGGGACAGGGAGGACACTGAAGCTTTCTTT,TRBD1,TRBJ1-1,-,TRBV20-1
CASSPTWGLDQPQHF,TGCGCCAGCAGCCCCACTTGGGGCCTTGATCAGCCCCAGCATTTT,-,TRBJ1-5,-,TRBV5-1
CAISETRTGMNTEAFF,TGTGCCATCAGTGAGACCAGGACAGGGATGAACACTGAAGCTTTCTTT,TRBD1,TRBJ1-1,few,TRBV10-3
CASSTIVGTSDEKLFF,TGTGCCAGCAGCACTATAGTAGGGACGTCGGATGAAAAACTGTTTTTT,-,TRBJ1-4,few,TRBV5-6